Sequencing of this T cell receptor (beta chain) was carried out in a study of fetal regulatory T cell absence and autoimmunity. Looking at the study overall: Exocrine pancreas autoimmunity occurred in IPEX patients lacking clinical diabetes.

The assay was run at survey level. Assay: immunoSEQ multiplex PCR; the TCRdb copy retains only in-frame clones and omits some. The sample has approximately 46,000 clones; around 85% are singletons. CDR3 length equals 14 residues. From germline, CDR1 is SEHNR and CDR2 FQNEAQ (reference sequence). The V gene lost 4 bases and the J gene lost 2 bases, with 10 bases spanning the gap. Study outcomes and limitations: In IPEX, the enrichment was taken to support antigen-driven autoimmunity before birth.

A single count supports this clone. Antigen specificity is unknown. Sequencing was carried out using cord blood. The V call is TRBV7-9, the J call TRBJ2-3, with D possibly matching TRBD2 (5 bases). This sequence originates from a newborn boy with IPEX syndrome. This CDR3 is CASSYPSNTDTQYF. CDR3 bases: TGTGCCAGCAGCTACCCTAGCAACACAGATACGCAGTATTTT.